This T cell receptor (beta chain) was retrieved from a study of metastatic and nonmetastatic thyroid tumors (dated by TCRdb to 2018 to 2020). With respect to the entire study: Repertoires were compared across peripheral blood and tumor or nodule tissue samples from malignant and benign thyroid patients. The investigation overall reported the following: In both blood and tumor samples, TCR beta diversity was reported to be significantly higher in malignant tumors than in benign nodules.

In regard to this clone: Its target antigen remains unknown. It may be a read error: a sequence one base away is much more abundant.

Before undergoing thyroid surgery, none of the patients had been given any kind of treatment. Using T-cell receptor beta sequencing, the study looked back at clinical samples from patients collected from the early 2010s to the late 2010s. Receptor libraries were prepared by PCR. Sequencer: Illumina HiSeq 4000. High-throughput sequencing was used to profile the TCR beta-chain CDR3 region of every patient. The study's own analysis went as follows. Drawing on CDR3 differences between clinicopathological groups, the researchers built a classifier meant to tell apart patients with distant-metastatic papillary thyroid cancer. The Shannon index was used to assess repertoire diversity, and the Morisita-Horn index was used to assess tumor-blood repertoire similarity. Using fastp at Q25 and MiXCR, TCRdb reprocessed the public reads and kept productive beta chains. The authors' filters were not applied to this entry. The sample table records fewer than 100,000 clones; more than 12% of these occur just once. The biggest ten clones account for about 3.6% of the sample.

The germline V gene gives CDR1 as SGHDT and CDR2 as YYEEEE. Unmatched junction bases come to 13, with V trimmed by 6 bases and J by 4 bases. Spanning cysteine to phenylalanine, the CDR3 consists of 16 amino acids. The kept DNA is CDR3 alone, 48 bases in frame from the first base. The sequenced material came from blood. Here the chain combines TRBV5-6 and TRBJ1-5; TRBD1 aligns with 7 central bases. The sequence derives from a female donor with papillary thyroid cancer or a benign thyroid nodule (not recorded which). Some clones in this sample may be carry-over from other donors' samples. The DNA reads TGTGCCAGCATCCCCTCGGGGGCCAGGGGGAATCAGCCCCAGCATTTT. Its protein is CASIPSGARGNQPQHF.